The 20 T cell receptor beta chains reported below all come from one sample, sequenced in a study of T cell responses to AZD1222 COVID-19 vaccine. Using immunoSEQ multiplex PCR, the repertoire was profiled, and TCRdb retains in-frame clones only, with some absent. The top ten clones hold about 4.3% of a sample with roughly 160,000 clones, around nine tenths of them seen once. The sequences come from peripheral blood, collected 28 days after the second AZD1222 dose. These TCRs come from an adult who received the AZD1222 COVID-19 vaccine.

The chain combines TRBV7-2 with TRBJ1-2; a weak D match, TRBD1 (6 bases). Germline CDR1 reads SGHTA; CDR2 reads FQGNSA. This CDR3 spans 16 amino acids. The V gene lost 5 bases and the J gene lost 0 bases, with 16 bases spanning the gap. CDR3 sequence reads: CASSPVGGLANYGYTF. The CDR3 nucleotides read TGTGCCAGCAGCCCTGTTGGGGGCCTAGCTAACTATGGCTACACCTTC.

The V and J genes are TRBV5-1 and TRBJ1-5, with D maybe TRBD1 (6 bases). CDR3 length: 16 amino acids. Trimming stripped 5 bases from V and 3 bases from J, with 18 bases between. The germline V gene encodes CDR1 SGHRS and CDR2 YFSETQ. CDR3 nucleotides: TGCGCCAGCAGACCCATCCCGGACAGCGCCAATCAGCCCCAGCATTTT. Protein: CASRPIPDSANQPQHF.

The J gene is TRBJ2-7, the V gene TRBV19, with D perhaps TRBD1 (5 bases). The germline V gene has CDR1 LNHDA and CDR2 SQIVND (reference sequence). There are 14 residues in the CDR3. V dropped 6 bases and J dropped 6 bases, with 18 bases sitting between them. CDR3 DNA: TGTGCCAGTAGCGCAGGGTTGACTCTAAGCGAGCAGTACTTC. Translating it yields CASSAGLTLSEQYF.

The CDR3 region is CAISESRIQPQHF. The CDR3 coding sequence is TGTGCCATCAGTGAGTCGAGAATTCAGCCCCAGCATTTT. V usage is TRBV10-3 and J usage is TRBJ1-5; no reliable D call. CDR3 size: 13 residues. Trimming pared 0 bases from V and 6 bases from J, leaving 6 bases between. Germline V gene data show CDR1 as ENHRY and CDR2 as SYGVKD.

The rearrangement joins TRBV7-3 to TRBJ1-6; D is unresolved. The CDR3 contains 15 residues. Trimming removed 2 bases at V and 8 bases at J, with 13 bases between. Germline CDR1 SGHTA, CDR2 FQGTGA. CDR3 DNA sequence: TGTGCCAGCAGCTTATCCCAACCGGGCCATTCACCCCTCCACTTT. Protein: CASSLSQPGHSPLHF.

This chain joins TRBV19 and TRBJ1-4; 9 nucleotides agree with TRBD1. The germline CDR1 and CDR2 sequences are LNHDA and SQIVND (reference sequence). This CDR3 is built from 16 residues. V lost 5 bases to trimming and J lost 7 bases; unmatched junction nucleotides: 11. The CDR3 nucleotides read TGTGCCAGTAGTTTATACCGGGACAGGGAAGTTGAAAAACTGTTTTTT. Its translation is CASSLYRDREVEKLFF.

The V call is TRBV24-1, the J call TRBJ2-1; D remains unclear. Per germline, CDR1 KGHDR and CDR2 SFDVKD. This CDR3 comprises 13 residues. V lost 6 bases and J 9 bases, leaving 14 bases between the germline ends. The CDR3 sequence: CATSPSSGFEQFF. The CDR3 nucleotides read TGTGCCACCAGTCCCAGTAGTGGGTTTGAGCAGTTCTTC.

The V and J genes are TRBV20-1 and TRBJ1-2; D unclear. CDR1 and CDR2 from the germline V gene are DFQATT and SNEGSKA (reference sequence). The V and J ends lost 3 bases and 7 bases respectively, with 12 bases between them. The CDR3 spans 12 residues. CDR3 DNA: TGCAGTGCTAGTAACAGAGGGATTGGCTACACCTTC. This codes for CSASNRGIGYTF.

V is TRBV30 and J is TRBJ1-6; the D is unclear. Trimming cost V 4 bases and J 7 bases, with 8 bases left between them. The CDR3 runs 12 residues. Germline loops: CDR1 GTSNPN, CDR2 SVGIG (reference sequence). This CDR3 is CAWKDYNSPLHF. The CDR3 DNA follows: TGTGCCTGGAAAGATTACAATTCACCCCTCCACTTT.

The chain couples TRBV5-4 to TRBJ1-3, with unresolved D. Germline V lookup: CDR1 SGHNT, CDR2 YYREEE (reference sequence). Trimming stripped 0 bases from V and 4 bases from J, with 5 bases between. The CDR3 sequence is 13 residues long. CDR3 DNA: TGTGCCAGCAGCTTGGTAGACGGAAACACCATATATTTT. Protein product: CASSLVDGNTIYF.

This clone was detected only once. J is TRBJ2-7 and V is TRBV29-1, with TRBD1 matching over 10 bases. Trimming at V came to 7 bases and at J to 0 bases, leaving 6 bases not matched to a gene. The CDR3 is 14 residues long. Germline CDR1 is SQVTM and CDR2 is ANQGSEA. CDR3 region: CSAAGTGVSYEQYF. CDR3 coding DNA: TGCAGCGCTGCCGGGACAGGGGTCTCCTACGAGCAGTACTTC.

The rearrangement uses TRBV9 and TRBJ1-3, with D hard to call. The CDR3 contains 14 residues. V dropped 6 bases and J dropped 0 bases, with 10 bases sitting between them. CDR1 is SGDLS, CDR2 YYNGEE, per germline. CDR3 bases: TGTGCCAGCAAACCGGGGAACTCTGGAAACACCATATATTTT. Its protein is CASKPGNSGNTIYF.

The chain uses TRBV5-4 and TRBJ2-1; TRBD1 is a possible D gene (5 bases). The V end lost 2 bases, the J end lost 4 bases, and 13 bases lay between the germline ends. The CDR3 totals 15 residues. Germline-derived CDR1 and CDR2 are SGHNT and YYREEE (reference sequence). The CDR3 nucleotides are TGTGCCAGCAGCTTCCGACAGCCTCTGTACAATGAGCAGTTCTTC. Translated: CASSFRQPLYNEQFF.

The chain couples TRBV7-9 to TRBJ1-5; D unclear. Trimming stripped 1 base from V and 2 bases from J, with 9 bases between. Germline CDR1 and CDR2: SEHNR and FQNEAQ (reference sequence). The CDR3 covers 15 residues. The CDR3 loop reads CASSLGSERNQPQHF. The CDR3 nucleotides read TGTGCCAGCAGCTTAGGTTCGGAACGCAATCAGCCCCAGCATTTT.

The J gene is TRBJ1-1, the V gene TRBV7-9; the match to TRBD1 covers 10 bases. The germline V gene has CDR1 SEHNR and CDR2 FQNEAQ (reference sequence). V shed 5 bases and J 0 bases; nucleotides not matched to a gene: 3. This CDR3 has 15 amino acids. CDR3 DNA: TGTGCCAGCAGCGTGGGACAGGGGTTGAACACTGAAGCTTTCTTT. Its protein is CASSVGQGLNTEAFF.

The rearrangement links TRBV9 to TRBJ2-7; D not resolved. The germline gives CDR1 SGDLS, CDR2 YYNGEE. V lost 4 bases, J lost 0 bases, and 8 bases lay in between. The CDR3 contains 13 residues. The CDR3 DNA reads TGTGCCAGCAGCCCTCAAAGCTCCTACGAGCAGTACTTC. Its protein is CASSPQSSYEQYF. Filled out from reference TRBV9 and TRBJ2-7, the complete variable domain reads DSGVTQTPKHLITATGQRVTLRCSPRSGDLSVYWYQQSLDQGLQFLIQYYNGEERAKGNILERFSAQQFPDLHSELNLSSLELGDSALYFCASSPQSSYEQYFGPGTRLTVT.

The rearrangement uses TRBV18 and TRBJ1-3; TRBD1 might be the D (5 bases). Germline V gives CDR1 KGHSH, CDR2 LQKENI. The V gene lost 3 bases and the J gene lost 1 base, with 13 bases spanning the gap. The CDR3 is made up of 16 amino acids. The CDR3 coding sequence is TGTGCCAGCTCACCCGCAAAACCAGGGTCTGGAAACACCATATATTTT. Translation gives CASSPAKPGSGNTIYF.

The rearrangement joins TRBV12-5 to TRBJ1-2, with 9 bases lining up with TRBD1. The germline V gene encodes CDR1 LGHNT and CDR2 FRNRAP. The V and J ends lost 0 bases and 6 bases, in that order; junction bases with no gene match: 5. There are 15 residues in the CDR3. The CDR3 here is CASGLVPHRGHGYTF. CDR3 nucleotides: TGTGCTAGTGGTTTGGTACCCCACAGGGGGCATGGCTACACCTTC.

The rearrangement uses TRBV7-9 and TRBJ1-1; possible D gene TRBD1, 6 bases. CDR1 is SEHNR and CDR2 is FQNEAQ in the germline V gene (reference sequence). The CDR3 spans 16 residues. The V gene lost 3 bases and the J gene lost 6 bases, with 20 bases spanning the gap. This CDR3 reads CASSFVTGRGFPEAFF. In DNA, the CDR3 is TGTGCCAGCAGCTTTGTTACAGGGAGAGGGTTCCCTGAAGCTTTCTTT.

The V call is TRBV11-2, the J call TRBJ2-3; possibly TRBD1 for D (6 bases). This CDR3 has 14 amino acids. Germline-derived CDR1 and CDR2 are SGHAT and FQNNGV. The V and J ends lost 6 bases and 3 bases respectively, with 13 bases between them. Written as DNA, the CDR3 is TGTGCCAGCAGGCCCCGGACAGTAACAGATACGCAGTATTTT. This translates into CASRPRTVTDTQYF.